This T cell receptor beta chain was recovered during a study of blood T cell repertoires in COVID-19. Whole-study context: T cells, B-cell-depleted T cells, or PBMCs provided the cDNA or gDNA that served as material.

Data came from immunoSEQ multiplex PCR; TCRdb stores just in-frame clones and leaves some out. The table has some 110,000 clones, 82% seen once. The CDR3 totals 16 residues. The V and J ends lost 4 bases and 4 bases respectively, with 20 bases between them. CDR1 is SGHNT, CDR2 YYREEE, per germline (reference sequence). This chain links TRBV5-4 with TRBJ1-2; D perhaps matches TRBD1 (5 bases). What was sequenced was peripheral blood. The source of this sequence is a man between 70 and 80 years old with acute or convalescent COVID-19. CDR3 nucleotides: TGTGCCAGCAGCAACCAGGGAACTCCCCCTTCCTATGGCTACACCTTC. The encoded protein is CASSNQGTPPSYGYTF.